This T cell receptor (beta chain) comes out of a study of blood T cells in healthy people across ages. Overall study findings and caveats: TCR beta diversity was tightly associated with the proportion of naive T cells.

Donors were systemically healthy Caucasian individuals from Russia aged about 6 to 90 years. Isolation of PBMCs gave at least 7 million cells per sample. Alongside a J-beta primer mix, a sample-barcoded 5' primer served in a second PCR lasting about 7 to 11 cycles. TCRdb re-called the 5' RACE reads through MiXCR, storing one row per CDR3 protein. Among more than 450,000 distinct CDR3 sequences, about a quarter were seen once, and the ten largest hold about 3.9%. This clonotype turned up a few times. Its antigen is not identified. The CDR3 sequence is 15 residues long. Trimming shortened V by 9 bases and J by 5 bases, and 19 bases separated the two germline ends. Germline V gene data show CDR1 as KGHSH and CDR2 as LQKENI. The same data also contributed to another study, on T cells of mothers and their children. That work contributes: Related mother-child pairs shared slightly more overlap than unrelated pairs, but the difference was non-significant.

The rearrangement links TRBV18 to TRBJ2-2; D might be TRBD2 (5 bases). Input material: blood. This sequence was found in a boy aged 2-9 years in good health. CDR3 nucleotides: TGTGCCAGTTCAGACGGTCTATCGGGAACCGGGGAGCTGTTTTTT. Protein: CASSDGLSGTGELFF.